The 18 T cell receptor beta chains in this list originate from one sample, sequenced in a study of blood T cell repertoires in COVID-19. Here immunoSEQ multiplex PCR was the method, and the copy in TCRdb shows in-frame clones only, minus some. The repertoire holds approximately 260,000 clones, around 90% seen once, with around 1.9% in the top ten. The specimen sequenced was peripheral blood. These receptors all stem from a woman in her sixties with COVID-19, enrolled during active disease.

This clone appeared a single time. The rearrangement uses TRBV4-3 and TRBJ2-3, with a possible D match to TRBD2 (5 bases). This CDR3 contains 16 residues. Trimming pared 1 base from V and 5 bases from J, leaving 16 bases between. Germline-derived CDR1 and CDR2 are LGHNA and YSLEER. The DNA of the CDR3 is TGCGCCAGCAGCCAAGTTGCAACTACACGGGGAGATACGCAGTATTTT. Its protein product is CASSQVATTRGDTQYF.

The chain joins TRBV6-2 or TRBV6-3 to TRBJ1-3; weak D call: TRBD1 (5 bases). V lost 6 bases, J lost 5 bases, and 20 bases lay in between. The CDR3 has 16 amino acids. Looked up from germline, CDR1 is MNHEY and CDR2 is SVGEGT. The CDR3 loop reads CASSGTSNARRNTIYF. The DNA for the CDR3 is TGTGCCAGCAGCGGGACTTCCAACGCGCGTCGAAACACCATATATTTT.

The gene calls are TRBV14 and TRBJ2-5, with TRBD1 as a possible D gene (5 bases). This CDR3 region has 15 residues. In germline, CDR1 is SGHDN, CDR2 FVKESK. V gave up 4 bases and J gave up 2 bases, with 14 bases separating them. CDR3 nucleotides: TGTGCCAGCAGCCCCGACCTAGGGGCGCAAGAGACCCAGTACTTC. Translated: CASSPDLGAQETQYF.

V and J are TRBV16 and TRBJ1-1, with TRBD1 matching 8 bases. Trimming at V came to 4 bases and at J to 5 bases, leaving 6 bases not matched to a gene. Per the germline V gene, CDR1 is KGHSY and CDR2 is FQNENV. This CDR3 comprises 14 residues. CDR3 region: CASSPQGGRTEAFF. DNA of the CDR3: TGTGCCAGCAGCCCACAGGGGGGGAGAACTGAAGCTTTCTTT.

This clone was observed a single time. The rearrangement joins TRBV4-1 to TRBJ1-4; TRBD1 might be the D (5 bases). The CDR3 is made up of 16 amino acids. Germline V gene sequence: CDR1 MGHRA, CDR2 YSYEKL. Between the trimmed V and J ends, which lost 3 bases and 8 bases, there was a span of 19 bases. The CDR3 DNA reads TGCGCCAGCAGCCACGCGCCGGCGCACCAGGGCGAAAAACTGTTTTTT. It yields the protein CASSHAPAHQGEKLFF.

The chain is built from TRBV11-3 and TRBJ2-7, with TRBD1 matching 8 bases. CDR3 length: 13 residues. CDR1 and CDR2 from the germline V gene are SGHNT and YENEEA. The J segment lost 6 bases and the V segment lost 1 base, leaving 2 bases of the junction unmatched. This CDR3 is CASSLGQGAEQYF. DNA of the CDR3: TGTGCCAGCAGCTTAGGGCAGGGGGCCGAGCAGTACTTC.

The chain employs TRBV19 and TRBJ1-1; D is unresolved. CDR1 and CDR2 from the germline V gene are LNHDA and SQIVND (reference sequence). CDR3 size: 12 residues. Trimming shortened V by 8 bases and J by 1 base, and 8 bases separated the two germline ends. The CDR3 reads CASYNRNTEAFF. In nucleotides, the CDR3 is TGTGCCAGTTACAACAGGAACACTGAAGCTTTCTTT.

This clone was observed a handful of times. The rearrangement links TRBV5-1 to TRBJ2-7; 7 bases are a match to TRBD1. In germline, CDR1 is SGHRS, CDR2 YFSETQ. V shed 4 bases, J shed 2 bases, and the junction held 9 bases outside the gene matches. CDR3 size: 15 residues. The chain's CDR3 is CASSPTRDRAYEQYF. CDR3 coding DNA: TGCGCCAGCAGCCCTACACGGGACAGAGCCTACGAGCAGTACTTC.

The chain links TRBV7-8 to TRBJ2-7, with TRBD1 matching over 8 bases. The CDR3 length is 16 residues. The germline V gene encodes CDR1 SGHVS and CDR2 FQNEAQ. V lost 2 bases to trimming and J lost 2 bases; unmatched junction nucleotides: 8. CDR3: CASSLMGTGRAYEQYF. The CDR3 region has the DNA TGTGCCAGCAGCTTAATGGGGACAGGTCGAGCCTACGAGCAGTACTTC.

The V call is TRBV6-2 or TRBV6-3, the J call TRBJ2-3; TRBD2 matches at 10 bases. Germline values: CDR1 MNHEY, CDR2 SVGEGT. The junction had 10 bases not matched to a gene; V was cut back by 5 bases and J by 5 bases. The CDR3 extends over 16 amino acids. CDR3 in amino acids: CASSLPLSGGGDTQYF. CDR3 DNA: TGTGCCAGCAGTCTCCCCTTGAGCGGGGGGGGAGATACGCAGTATTTT.

The chain has TRBV10-2 and TRBJ2-3, with D possibly TRBD2 on 6 matching bases. V was cut by 5 bases and J by 8 bases, with 26 bases left in between. CDR1 is WSHSY, CDR2 SAAADI, per germline. CDR3 size: 17 residues. The CDR3 sequence is CASSIGSRGGSTGTQYF. In DNA form, the CDR3 reads TGCGCCAGCAGTATCGGCTCGCGGGGAGGTAGCACGGGTACGCAGTATTTT.

The chain couples TRBV10-3 to TRBJ2-1; D possibly corresponds to TRBD2 (5 bases). Per germline, CDR1 ENHRY and CDR2 SYGVKD. The CDR3 totals 12 residues. Between the trimmed V and J ends, which lost 3 bases and 14 bases, there was a span of 14 bases. As DNA, the CDR3 is TGTGCCATCAGTGATTTAACAGAAGCGGAGTTCTTC. This translates into CAISDLTEAEFF.

This chain links TRBV19 with TRBJ1-6; a possible D gene is TRBD1 (6 bases). V lost 5 bases to trimming and J lost 4 bases, with 15 bases between them. The V gene's germline CDR1 is LNHDA and CDR2 SQIVND (reference sequence). CDR3 length: 16 amino acids. CDR3 bases: TGTGCCAGTAGTCTCCGAGTCCAGGGGTATAATTCACCCCTCCACTTT. This sequence encodes CASSLRVQGYNSPLHF.

The rearrangement uses TRBV18 and TRBJ1-3, with 10 bases aligning to TRBD1. The CDR3 contains 16 residues. V shed 3 bases and J 1 base; nucleotides not matched to a gene: 3. Germline V gene sequence: CDR1 KGHSH, CDR2 LQKENI. The CDR3 nucleotides read TGTGCCAGCTCACCTCGACAGGGGGCTTCTGGAAACACCATATATTTT. Amino acids: CASSPRQGASGNTIYF.

The J gene is TRBJ1-4, the V gene TRBV3-1 (or the pseudogene TRBV3-2); D is ambiguous. This CDR3 has 12 amino acids. Germline CDR1 LGHDT, CDR2 YNNKEL (reference sequence). Trimming pared 4 bases from V and 8 bases from J, leaving 8 bases between. CDR3: CASSPLREKLFF. CDR3 bases: TGTGCCAGCAGCCCGTTGAGGGAAAAACTGTTTTTT.

This rearrangement joins TRBV7-2 to TRBJ2-6; D ambiguous. The CDR3 covers 16 residues. The V gene's germline CDR1 is SGHTA and CDR2 FQGNSA. Trimming took 0 bases from V and 2 from J, leaving 8 bases between them. In nucleotides, the CDR3 is TGTGCCAGCAGCTTAGCGCGGAGTGCTGGGGCCAACGTCCTGACTTTC. Translation: CASSLARSAGANVLTF. The entire variable domain, with the rest obtained from reference TRBV7-2 and TRBJ2-6, is as follows: GAGVSQSPSNKVTEKGKDVELRCDPISGHTALYWYRQSLGQGLEFLIYFQGNSAPDKSGLPSDRFSAERTGGSVSTLTIQRTQQEDSAVYLCASSLARSAGANVLTFGAGSRLTVL.

The V gene is TRBV21-1, the J gene TRBJ2-3; no DNA check was done on the table's D call, TRBD2. TRBV21-1 represents a pseudogene. The CDR3 contains 14 residues. The CDR3 DNA reads TGTGCCAGCAGCAAACCAGACCGGGAGGGTACGCAGTATTTT. This sequence encodes CASSKPDREGTQYF.

CDR3 protein: CASSRDRGIGDEQFF. CDR3 sequence (DNA): TGTGCCAGCAGTCGGGACAGGGGAATTGGTGATGAGCAGTTCTTC. The chain is built from TRBV6-2 or TRBV6-3 and TRBJ2-1; 10 bases align to TRBD1. J was trimmed by 8 bases and V by 5 bases; bases with no gene match: 9. The CDR3 is made up of 15 amino acids. Germline assignment: CDR1 MNHEY and CDR2 SVGEGT.